Listed below are T cell receptor beta chains from one sample, sequenced in a study of cytomegalovirus exposure and HLA in healthy donors. The repertoire was sequenced with immunoSEQ multiplex PCR; TCRdb's copy has only in-frame clones and lacks some. Of tens of thousands of clones in the sample, over 85% are singletons; the top ten hold about 1.1%. Sample: PBMCs. These receptors all come from a woman aged 30 to 39 in good health and CMV-seropositive. Each CDR3 is given without its conserved first and last residue. D genes are given only for firm matches.

d_call j_call v_call cdr3_aa
TRBD1 TRBJ2-5 TRBV6-5 ASKITGGGWETQY
TRBD2 TRBJ2-1 TRBV9 ASSEAGDGSSYNEQF
TRBD1 TRBJ1-2 TRBV19 ASRGQRHKYGYT
. TRBJ2-1 TRBV7-6 ASSFWTGVDEQF
. TRBJ2-1 TRBV6-4 ASSDFHSRSNEQF
TRBD2 TRBJ2-1 TRBV7-2 ASSPPGLAAGEQF
. TRBJ1-1 TRBV5-1 ASSSRTANTEAF
. TRBJ2-5 TRBV28 ASSLSPWAGEVETQY
. TRBJ2-7 TRBV29-1 SALEALGARYEQY
TRBD1 TRBJ2-7 TRBV7-2 ASSHRQGVPY
. TRBJ2-1 TRBV7-2 ASSLDLEQF
TRBD2 TRBJ2-2 TRBV10-2 ASGTSGQTGELF
TRBD2 TRBJ2-1 TRBV7-8 ASSLGGGLAGLAEQF
. TRBJ2-5 TRBV30 AWSVLEDIRQETQY
TRBD2 TRBJ2-5 TRBV9 ASSATSGREKTQY